The clone carrying this TCR beta chain appeared a few times. The target antigen is unknown. MiXCR was run by TCRdb on the 5' RACE reads, yielding one entry per CDR3 protein. The sample has roughly 250,000 distinct CDR3 sequences; over 8.5% are singletons. The sample originates from a study of CD8 T cells in ankylosing spondylitis. Study-wide findings and caveats: Some of the motif variants had earlier been found in reactive arthritis patients' fluid and blood. A CD8+ phenotype characterized the disease-linked clones, which were relatively rare in peripheral blood.

The V and J ends lost 5 bases and 3 bases, in that order; junction bases with no gene match: 5. The CDR3 has 15 residues. The germline V gene has CDR1 SEHNR and CDR2 FQNEAQ (reference sequence). Sequencing input: blood, either unsorted or a sorted T cell fraction (not recorded which). The sequence was obtained from a male donor with ankylosing spondylitis or in good health (not recorded which). The gene calls are TRBV7-9 and TRBJ2-2, with 8 bases fitting TRBD2. The DNA of the CDR3 is TGTGCCAGCAGCCAAGCGGGGGCCTACACCGGGGAGCTGTTTTTT. Translated: CASSQAGAYTGELFF.